A selection of T cell receptor beta chains follows, all from one sample in a study of OX40 agonist ivuxolimab in advanced cancers. TCRdb keeps only in-frame clones here, not all; method: immunoSEQ multiplex PCR. Among tens of thousands of clones listed, approximately 89% were seen once. This specimen consisted of CD4+ or CD8+ T cells sorted from blood, obtained in a trial of the OX40 agonist ivuxolimab. The receptors come from an adult with an advanced solid tumor such as melanoma, head and neck, liver or kidney cancer. Both conserved end residues are part of each CDR3. Fields, in order: CDR3 protein, CDR3 DNA, clone size, J gene, V gene, D gene. The D gene is left open where the match is weak. Size values are once, few and many counts, or a class for expanded clones, and some rows have none.

CDR3aa: CASSTGGQGKQYF
CDR3nt: TGTGCCAGCAGTACAGGGGGGCAGGGGAAGCAGTACTTC
abundance: NA
j_gene: TRBJ2-7
v_gene: TRBV6-4
d_gene: TRBD1

CDR3aa: CASSERWTGPGEAFF
CDR3nt: TGTGCCAGCAGTGAACGCTGGACAGGTCCAGGAGAAGCTTTCTTT
abundance: NA
j_gene: TRBJ1-1
v_gene: TRBV6-1
d_gene: TRBD1

CDR3aa: CASSPGAQDEAFF
CDR3nt: TGTGCCAGCAGCCCTGGGGCTCAGGATGAAGCTTTCTTT
abundance: NA
j_gene: TRBJ1-1
v_gene: TRBV5-6
d_gene: NA

CDR3aa: CASRPGGPGELFF
CDR3nt: TGCGCCAGCAGGCCTGGGGGCCCCGGGGAGCTGTTTTTT
abundance: NA
j_gene: TRBJ2-2
v_gene: TRBV5-1
d_gene: NA

CDR3aa: CASSGLAGGFRSYEQYF
CDR3nt: TGTGCCAGCAGTGGACTAGCGGGAGGTTTTCGGTCCTACGAGCAGTACTTC
abundance: NA
j_gene: TRBJ2-7
v_gene: TRBV28
d_gene: TRBD2

CDR3aa: CASRPVGSTPTRGNQPQHF
CDR3nt: TGTGCCAGTAGGCCTGTGGGCAGTACTCCTACTCGGGGCAATCAGCCCCAGCATTTT
abundance: NA
j_gene: TRBJ1-5
v_gene: TRBV19
d_gene: NA

CDR3aa: CASRGPAGGRETQYF
CDR3nt: TGTGCCAGCAGGGGTCCGGCGGGGGGGCGAGAGACCCAGTACTTC
abundance: NA
j_gene: TRBJ2-5
v_gene: TRBV6-6
d_gene: TRBD2

CDR3aa: CASSRTDLMVYEQYF
CDR3nt: TGTGCCAGCAGTCGGACGGACTTGATGGTCTACGAGCAGTACTTC
abundance: once
j_gene: TRBJ2-7
v_gene: TRBV28
d_gene: NA

CDR3aa: CASSFSSDPYEQYF
CDR3nt: TGTGCCAGCAGCTTTTCTTCCGACCCCTACGAGCAGTACTTC
abundance: NA
j_gene: TRBJ2-7
v_gene: TRBV5-6
d_gene: NA

CDR3aa: CASTENPRGVGGTEAFF
CDR3nt: TGTGCCAGCACTGAGAATCCCCGGGGGGTTGGGGGCACTGAAGCTTTCTTT
abundance: once
j_gene: TRBJ1-1
v_gene: TRBV2
d_gene: NA

CDR3aa: CASTQSGSIRTGEAFF
CDR3nt: TGTGCCAGTACTCAATCTGGGTCGATAAGAACCGGTGAAGCTTTCTTT
abundance: NA
j_gene: TRBJ1-1
v_gene: TRBV19
d_gene: NA

CDR3aa: CASSFWGDGYTF
CDR3nt: TGTGCCAGCAGCTTTTGGGGCGATGGCTACACCTTC
abundance: once
j_gene: TRBJ1-2
v_gene: TRBV5-4
d_gene: NA

CDR3aa: CASSPDGMNTEAFF
CDR3nt: TGTGCCAGCAGCCCGGACGGAATGAACACTGAAGCTTTCTTT
abundance: NA
j_gene: TRBJ1-1
v_gene: TRBV11-2
d_gene: NA

CDR3aa: CSLLRQETQYF
CDR3nt: TGCAGCTTACTGCGCCAAGAGACCCAGTACTTC
abundance: NA
j_gene: TRBJ2-5
v_gene: TRBV20-1
d_gene: NA

CDR3aa: CAWSVLAGETQYF
CDR3nt: TGTGCCTGGAGTGTACTAGCGGGCGAAACCCAGTACTTC
abundance: few
j_gene: TRBJ2-5
v_gene: TRBV30
d_gene: TRBD2

CDR3aa: CASSQAGAGFQEQYF
CDR3nt: TGTGCCAGCAGTCAGGCGGGGGCCGGTTTCCAAGAGCAGTACTTC
abundance: NA
j_gene: TRBJ2-5
v_gene: TRBV6-5
d_gene: NA

CDR3aa: CASSFLGFQETQYF
CDR3nt: TGTGCCAGCAGTTTTTTGGGGTTCCAAGAGACCCAGTACTTC
abundance: once
j_gene: TRBJ2-5
v_gene: TRBV28
d_gene: NA

CDR3aa: CASSPGPIQETQYF
CDR3nt: TGTGCCAGCAGCCCGGGACCTATTCAAGAGACCCAGTACTTC
abundance: NA
j_gene: TRBJ2-5
v_gene: TRBV7-6
d_gene: NA

CDR3aa: CASSYTSGIYEQYF
CDR3nt: TGTGCCAGCAGCTACACTTCCGGGATCTACGAGCAGTACTTC
abundance: NA
j_gene: TRBJ2-7
v_gene: TRBV7-2
d_gene: NA

CDR3aa: CASTNTQQGRGYTF
CDR3nt: TGTGCCAGCACCAACACTCAACAGGGGCGAGGCTACACCTTC
abundance: NA
j_gene: TRBJ1-2
v_gene: TRBV18
d_gene: TRBD1

CDR3aa: CASTPGALGEKLFF
CDR3nt: TGTGCCAGCACCCCGGGGGCCCTTGGGGAAAAACTGTTTTTT
abundance: once
j_gene: TRBJ1-4
v_gene: TRBV6-6
d_gene: NA

CDR3aa: CAISTDREGGYTF
CDR3nt: TGTGCCATCAGTACCGACAGGGAAGGTGGCTACACCTTC
abundance: few
j_gene: TRBJ1-2
v_gene: TRBV10-3
d_gene: TRBD1

CDR3aa: CASSIGLVAGGVEQFF
CDR3nt: TGTGCCAGTAGTATAGGACTAGTAGCGGGAGGCGTTGAGCAGTTCTTC
abundance: NA
j_gene: TRBJ2-1
v_gene: TRBV19
d_gene: TRBD2

CDR3aa: CASSADGNSYNEQFF
CDR3nt: TGTGCCAGCAGTGCTGACGGAAACTCCTACAATGAGCAGTTCTTC
abundance: once
j_gene: TRBJ2-1
v_gene: TRBV6-1
d_gene: NA

CDR3aa: CASSSRQGPIRGLFF
CDR3nt: TGCGCCAGCAGCTCTAGACAGGGGCCGATAAGGGGACTGTTTTTT
abundance: NA
j_gene: TRBJ1-4
v_gene: TRBV5-1
d_gene: TRBD1

CDR3aa: CASSQNGGAPDTQYF
CDR3nt: TGCGCCAGCAGCCAAAACGGGGGGGCCCCAGATACGCAGTATTTT
abundance: NA
j_gene: TRBJ2-3
v_gene: TRBV4-1
d_gene: TRBD2

CDR3aa: CASSLESRSGGIHTQYF
CDR3nt: TGTGCCAGCAGCTTAGAGTCGCGTAGCGGGGGGATTCATACGCAGTATTTT
abundance: NA
j_gene: TRBJ2-3
v_gene: TRBV11-2
d_gene: TRBD2

CDR3aa: CASRSPGFTDTQYF
CDR3nt: TGTGCCAGCAGAAGCCCGGGATTCACAGATACGCAGTATTTT
abundance: NA
j_gene: TRBJ2-3
v_gene: TRBV28
d_gene: NA

CDR3aa: CSAAQGISYEQYF
CDR3nt: TGCAGCGCAGCACAGGGGATCTCCTACGAGCAGTACTTC
abundance: NA
j_gene: TRBJ2-7
v_gene: TRBV29-1
d_gene: TRBD1

CDR3aa: CASSSSGTGYEQYF
CDR3nt: TGCGCCAGCAGCTCCTCCGGGACAGGGTACGAGCAGTACTTC
abundance: once
j_gene: TRBJ2-7
v_gene: TRBV5-1
d_gene: TRBD1

CDR3aa: CASSPWGGVADTQYF
CDR3nt: TGTGCCAGCAGCCCCTGGGGTGGTGTGGCAGATACGCAGTATTTT
abundance: NA
j_gene: TRBJ2-3
v_gene: TRBV7-2
d_gene: NA

CDR3aa: CASSAGLAGARQETQYF
CDR3nt: TGTGCCAGCAGTGCGGGACTAGCGGGAGCGAGGCAAGAGACCCAGTACTTC
abundance: NA
j_gene: TRBJ2-5
v_gene: TRBV6-1
d_gene: TRBD2

CDR3aa: CSVSSGSSDTQYF
CDR3nt: TGCAGCGTTTCCAGCGGGAGCTCAGATACGCAGTATTTT
abundance: NA
j_gene: TRBJ2-3
v_gene: TRBV29-1
d_gene: TRBD2

CDR3aa: CASSFQLGLTYEQYF
CDR3nt: TGTGCCAGCAGTTTTCAATTGGGACTCACCTACGAGCAGTACTTC
abundance: NA
j_gene: TRBJ2-7
v_gene: TRBV27
d_gene: NA

CDR3aa: CASSESGLSTDTQYF
CDR3nt: TGTGCCAGCAGTGAATCCGGACTTAGCACAGATACGCAGTATTTT
abundance: NA
j_gene: TRBJ2-3
v_gene: TRBV25-1
d_gene: NA

CDR3aa: CASSYQGQEYEQYF
CDR3nt: TGTGCCAGCAGTTACCAGGGACAGGAGTACGAGCAGTACTTC
abundance: NA
j_gene: TRBJ2-7
v_gene: TRBV6-7
d_gene: TRBD1

CDR3aa: CASSPSGNTIYF
CDR3nt: TGTGCCAGCAGCCCGAGTGGAAACACCATATATTTT
abundance: NA
j_gene: TRBJ1-3
v_gene: TRBV6-6
d_gene: NA

CDR3aa: CASSQIGQTNSPLHF
CDR3nt: TGTGCCAGCAGCCAAATAGGACAGACTAATTCACCCCTCCACTTT
abundance: NA
j_gene: TRBJ1-6
v_gene: TRBV14
d_gene: NA

CDR3aa: CASSLSYSGGAGYNEQFF
CDR3nt: TGTGCCAGCAGTTTAAGTTATTCAGGGGGGGCGGGCTACAATGAGCAGTTCTTC
abundance: NA
j_gene: TRBJ2-1
v_gene: TRBV28
d_gene: NA

CDR3aa: CAWKRRGLQETQYF
CDR3nt: TGTGCCTGGAAAAGGCGGGGGCTCCAAGAGACCCAGTACTTC
abundance: NA
j_gene: TRBJ2-5
v_gene: TRBV30
d_gene: NA

CDR3aa: CASSEPGRNNQPQHF
CDR3nt: TGTGCCAGCAGTGAACCTGGAAGGAACAATCAGCCCCAGCATTTT
abundance: NA
j_gene: TRBJ1-5
v_gene: TRBV2
d_gene: NA

CDR3aa: CASSPGAQETQYF
CDR3nt: TGCGCCAGCAGCCCCGGGGCCCAAGAGACCCAGTACTTC
abundance: NA
j_gene: TRBJ2-5
v_gene: TRBV5-1
d_gene: NA

CDR3aa: CASTSGGAGETQYF
CDR3nt: TGCGCCAGCACTAGCGGGGGGGCCGGGGAGACCCAGTACTTC
abundance: NA
j_gene: TRBJ2-5
v_gene: TRBV5-1
d_gene: TRBD2

CDR3aa: CASRSQAITTGELFF
CDR3nt: TGTGCCAGCAGGTCGCAGGCTATAACCACCGGGGAGCTGTTTTTT
abundance: NA
j_gene: TRBJ2-2
v_gene: TRBV27
d_gene: NA

CDR3aa: CAWKGPAEAFF
CDR3nt: TGTGCCTGGAAAGGCCCCGCTGAAGCTTTCTTT
abundance: few
j_gene: TRBJ1-1
v_gene: TRBV30
d_gene: NA

CDR3aa: CASSGGLAGARNEQFF
CDR3nt: TGCGCCAGCAGTGGGGGACTAGCGGGAGCCCGCAATGAGCAGTTCTTC
abundance: NA
j_gene: TRBJ2-1
v_gene: TRBV10-1
d_gene: TRBD2

CDR3aa: CASLSGTYEQYF
CDR3nt: TGTGCCAGCCTTAGCGGGACCTACGAGCAGTACTTC
abundance: NA
j_gene: TRBJ2-7
v_gene: TRBV19
d_gene: TRBD2

CDR3aa: CASSEIQGKKAFF
CDR3nt: TGTGCCAGCAGCGAAATACAGGGGAAAAAAGCTTTCTTT
abundance: NA
j_gene: TRBJ1-1
v_gene: TRBV5-4
d_gene: TRBD1

CDR3aa: CASSPTGATNEKLFF
CDR3nt: TGCGCCAGCAGCCCTACCGGAGCAACTAATGAAAAACTGTTTTTT
abundance: NA
j_gene: TRBJ1-4
v_gene: TRBV5-1
d_gene: NA

CDR3aa: CAWSGGFSQETQYF
CDR3nt: TGTGCCTGGAGTGGGGGATTTAGCCAAGAGACCCAGTACTTC
abundance: NA
j_gene: TRBJ2-5
v_gene: TRBV30
d_gene: NA

CDR3aa: CASSLLRTRDLQETQYF
CDR3nt: TGTGCCAGCAGCTTATTACGAACGAGGGACCTCCAAGAGACCCAGTACTTC
abundance: NA
j_gene: TRBJ2-5
v_gene: TRBV5-4
d_gene: NA

CDR3aa: CASSSKQGLNTEAFF
CDR3nt: TGCGCCAGCAGCTCGAAACAGGGATTGAACACTGAAGCTTTCTTT
abundance: NA
j_gene: TRBJ1-1
v_gene: TRBV5-1
d_gene: NA

CDR3aa: CASRRGETEAFF
CDR3nt: TGTGCCAGTAGGAGGGGGGAAACTGAAGCTTTCTTT
abundance: NA
j_gene: TRBJ1-1
v_gene: TRBV27
d_gene: NA

CDR3aa: CAWSPLQMNTEAFF
CDR3nt: TGTGCCTGGAGTCCTTTACAGATGAACACTGAAGCTTTCTTT
abundance: NA
j_gene: TRBJ1-1
v_gene: TRBV30
d_gene: NA

CDR3aa: CASSLPGEAFF
CDR3nt: TGTGCCAGCAGTTTGCCAGGTGAAGCTTTCTTT
abundance: NA
j_gene: TRBJ1-1
v_gene: TRBV28
d_gene: NA

CDR3aa: CASSYWGTSTDTQYF
CDR3nt: TGTGCCAGCAGTTACTGGGGGACTAGCACAGATACGCAGTATTTT
abundance: NA
j_gene: TRBJ2-3
v_gene: TRBV6-5
d_gene: NA